Given below is one T cell receptor beta chain in context. CDR1 and CDR2 (germline): DFQATT, SNEGSKA (reference sequence). The CDR3 totals 15 residues. With V trimmed by 4 bases and J by 6 bases, 11 bases remained unmatched. These data originate in a study of identical twins. TCRdb redid the calling of the 5' RACE reads with MiXCR, one entry per CDR3 protein. The top ten hold roughly 0.3% of the sample, which has 1.5 million to 2 million distinct CDR3 sequences, around 29% seen once. Healthy Caucasians provided all donations. Sequences were obtained from cord blood. The chain employs TRBV20-1 and TRBJ2-1; 8 positions match TRBD2. The sequence came from a newborn girl in good health. CDR3: CSATLRGRLLNEQFF. CDR3 in DNA: TGCAGTGCTACCCTTCGCGGGAGGCTTCTCAATGAGCAGTTCTTC.